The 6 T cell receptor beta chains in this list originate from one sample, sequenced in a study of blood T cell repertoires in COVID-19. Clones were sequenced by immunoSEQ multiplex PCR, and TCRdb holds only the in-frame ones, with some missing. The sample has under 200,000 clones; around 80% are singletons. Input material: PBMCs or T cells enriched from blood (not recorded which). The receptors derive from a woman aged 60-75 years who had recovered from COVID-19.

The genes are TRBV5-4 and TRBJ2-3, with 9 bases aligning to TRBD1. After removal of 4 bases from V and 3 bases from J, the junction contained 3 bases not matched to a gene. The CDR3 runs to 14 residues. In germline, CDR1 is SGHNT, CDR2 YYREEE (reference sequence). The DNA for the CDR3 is TGTGCCAGCAGCCCGGACAGGGGAACAGATACGCAGTATTTT. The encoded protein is CASSPDRGTDTQYF.

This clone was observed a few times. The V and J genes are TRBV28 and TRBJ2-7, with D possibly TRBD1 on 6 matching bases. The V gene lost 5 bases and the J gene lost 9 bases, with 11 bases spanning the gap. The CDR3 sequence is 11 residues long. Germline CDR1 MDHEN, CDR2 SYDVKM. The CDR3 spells CASSTGNAQYF. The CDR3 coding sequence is TGTGCCAGCAGTACAGGGAACGCGCAGTACTTC.

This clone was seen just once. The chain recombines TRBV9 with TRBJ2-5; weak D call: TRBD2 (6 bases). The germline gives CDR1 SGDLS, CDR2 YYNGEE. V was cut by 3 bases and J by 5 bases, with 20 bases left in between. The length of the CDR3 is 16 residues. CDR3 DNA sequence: TGTGCCAGCAGCGCCGGTCCCGGGGGATTGTGGGAGACCCAGTACTTC. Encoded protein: CASSAGPGGLWETQYF.

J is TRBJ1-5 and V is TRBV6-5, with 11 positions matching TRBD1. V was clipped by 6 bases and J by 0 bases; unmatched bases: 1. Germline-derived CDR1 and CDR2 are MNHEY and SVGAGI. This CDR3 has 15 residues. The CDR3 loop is CASRGQGVSNQPQHF. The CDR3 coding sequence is TGTGCCAGCAGGGGACAGGGGGTTAGCAATCAGCCCCAGCATTTT.

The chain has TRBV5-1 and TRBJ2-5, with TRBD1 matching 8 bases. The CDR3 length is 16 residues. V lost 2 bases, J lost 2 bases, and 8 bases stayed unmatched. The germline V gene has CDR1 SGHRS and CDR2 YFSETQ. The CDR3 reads CASSFSGQAGQETQYF. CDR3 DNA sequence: TGCGCCAGCAGCTTCTCGGGACAGGCGGGTCAAGAGACCCAGTACTTC.

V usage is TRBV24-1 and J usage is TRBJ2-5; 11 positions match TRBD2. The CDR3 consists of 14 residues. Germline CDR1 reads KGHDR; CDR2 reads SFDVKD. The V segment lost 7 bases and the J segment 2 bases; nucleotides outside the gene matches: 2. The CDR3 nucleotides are TGTGCCACCAGGCCTAGCGGGGGGCAAGAGACCCAGTACTTC. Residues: CATRPSGGQETQYF.